The entry that follows covers one TCR beta chain sequence. Its antigen is undetermined. Relative to the germline gene, one junction end is altered; a read error may explain this. Germline V gives CDR1 MGHRA, CDR2 YSYEKL. The CDR3 has 14 amino acids. Sequenced material consisted of expressed TCRB transcripts (all of the isolated RNA was reverse transcribed). This table comes from immunoSEQ multiplex PCR, and its TCRdb copy is limited to in-frame clones, with some not included. The data show about 210,000 clones, approximately 10% seen once. The entry originates in a study of beta chain features in type 1 diabetes. Every donor provided one heparinised blood draw, which averaged roughly 120 mL. Study-wide results and limits: Cells that show high TCR expression could be over-represented by cDNA sequencing. When Type 1 diabetes patients were examined, their TCRB CDR3s proved moderately but significantly shorter in all four CD4+ subsets.

This chain connects TRBV4-1 to TRBJ2-3; possibly TRBD1 for D (7 bases). The TCR comes from a man between 18 and 35 years old in good health. Sequenced material: central memory CD4+ T cells from blood. CDR3 sequence reads: CASSLGGTEDTQYF. CDR3 nucleotides: TGTGCCAGCAGCCTTGGGGGGACAGAAGATACGCAGTATTTT.